This TCR beta chain is from a study of blood T cell repertoires in COVID-19. Sequencing was performed with immunoSEQ multiplex PCR; in TCRdb, only in-frame clones are kept and a portion is missing. In the table there are around 250,000 clones, roughly nine tenths of which are singletons. The sample comprised peripheral blood. The source is a man aged 55 to 70 with acute or convalescent COVID-19.

CDR3: CASSVDARAYEQYF. As DNA, the CDR3 is TGTGCCAGCAGCGTAGACGCGAGGGCCTACGAGCAGTACTTC. This chain links TRBV9 with TRBJ2-7; tentative D call: TRBD2 (5 bases). V gave up 0 bases and J gave up 2 bases, with 9 bases separating them. From germline, CDR1 is SGDLS and CDR2 YYNGEE. This CDR3 is built from 14 residues.